The 21 T cell receptor beta chains listed next were all sequenced from one sample in a study of blood T cell repertoires in COVID-19. The assay was immunoSEQ multiplex PCR, and TCRdb's table has in-frame clones only and misses some. The data show tens of thousands of clones, roughly 86% seen once. What was sequenced was peripheral blood. The receptors stem from a woman older than 75 in a cohort sampled during active or convalescent COVID-19.

This rearrangement joins TRBV10-1 to TRBJ1-1; the D gene is possibly TRBD1 (6 bases). From germline, CDR1 is WNHNN and CDR2 SYGVQD (reference sequence). The CDR3 runs 15 residues. V was shortened by 5 bases and J by 7 bases, with 20 bases between the two germline ends. The CDR3, as DNA: TGCGCCAGCAGTCCAGGACAGTACGGGCTAGATGAAGCTTTCTTT. It specifies CASSPGQYGLDEAFF.

The CDR3 here is CASSLVGETQYF. The CDR3 DNA is TGTGCCAGCAGCTTAGTCGGGGAGACCCAGTACTTC. The chain uses TRBV11-2 and TRBJ2-5; D not resolved. The V end lost 1 base, the J end lost 5 bases, and 5 bases lay between the germline ends. Germline V CDR1 and CDR2: SGHAT, FQNNGV. The CDR3 has 12 amino acids.

This clone was counted a single time. The chain combines TRBV18 with TRBJ2-6; D might be TRBD1 (5 bases). CDR3 size: 18 residues. Trimming removed 0 bases from V and 2 bases from J, with 14 bases in between. Germline V gene data show CDR1 as KGHSH and CDR2 as LQKENI. In nucleotides, the CDR3 is TGTGCCAGCTCACCACCGGCAGGGTTATACGCTGGGGCCAACGTCCTGACTTTC. This sequence encodes CASSPPAGLYAGANVLTF.

The V call is TRBV30, the J call TRBJ2-2; D perhaps matches TRBD1 (6 bases). CDR1 is GTSNPN, CDR2 SVGIG, per germline (reference sequence). CDR3 size: 13 residues. The V and J ends lost 6 bases and 7 bases respectively, with 15 bases between them. Written as DNA, the CDR3 is TGTGCCTGCACTGGGGGCAGGATCGGGGAGCTGTTTTTT. Encoded protein: CACTGGRIGELFF.

The V call is TRBV6-5, the J call TRBJ1-2; TRBD1 might be the D (5 bases). Trimming removed 5 bases from V and 2 bases from J, with 12 bases in between. The CDR3 covers 14 residues. Germline CDR1 reads MNHEY; CDR2 reads SVGAGI. The CDR3 nucleotides are TGTGCCAGCAGTAAGACAGCCTCCAACTATGGCTACACCTTC. Residues: CASSKTASNYGYTF.

The chain couples TRBV27 to TRBJ2-2, with TRBD1 matching over 9 bases. V shed 5 bases, J shed 5 bases, and the junction held 9 bases outside the gene matches. Germline V lookup: CDR1 MNHEY, CDR2 SMNVEV (reference sequence). The CDR3 is 16 amino acids. For the CDR3, the DNA is TGTGCCAGCAGTACTTCCGGGACAGGGCGAACCGGGGAGCTGTTTTTT. It specifies CASSTSGTGRTGELFF.

The chain recombines TRBV7-9 with TRBJ2-5; 8 bases fit TRBD1. This CDR3 has 15 amino acids. V gave up 1 base and J gave up 6 bases; unmatched junction bases: 7. Germline V lookup: CDR1 SEHNR, CDR2 FQNEAQ (reference sequence). The CDR3 spells CASSLGQGAVKTQYF. CDR3 in DNA: TGTGCCAGCAGCTTAGGGCAGGGGGCCGTAAAGACCCAGTACTTC.

The chain combines TRBV7-3 with TRBJ1-1, with D tentatively TRBD1 (5 bases). The CDR3 consists of 13 residues. Per the germline V gene, CDR1 is SGHTA and CDR2 is FQGTGA. V was shortened by 5 bases and J by 6 bases, with 13 bases between the two germline ends. The CDR3 sequence is CASSPRGESEAFF. The CDR3 region has the DNA TGTGCCAGCAGCCCACGGGGGGAATCTGAAGCTTTCTTT. The variable domain in full, completed from reference TRBV7-3 and TRBJ1-1, reads GAGVSQTPSNKVTEKGKYVELRCDPISGHTALYWYRQSLGQGPEFLIYFQGTGAADDSGLPNDRFFAVRPEGSVSTLKIQRTERGDSAVYLCASSPRGESEAFFGQGTRLTVV.

This chain connects TRBV19 to TRBJ1-2, with D possibly TRBD1 on 6 matching bases. Germline-derived CDR1 and CDR2 are LNHDA and SQIVND (reference sequence). There are 13 residues in the CDR3. The V end lost 1 base, the J end lost 4 bases, and 7 bases lay between the germline ends. The CDR3 nucleotides read TGTGCCAGTAGTATAGGAGGGGGCTATGGCTACACCTTC. This sequence encodes CASSIGGGYGYTF.

This sequence joins TRBV5-1 and TRBJ1-2; TRBD1 is a possible D gene (5 bases). CDR1 is SGHRS, CDR2 YFSETQ, per germline. The V and J ends lost 0 bases and 9 bases respectively, with 15 bases between them. This CDR3 comprises 14 residues. This CDR3 is CASSLAQQASSYTF. CDR3 sequence (DNA): TGCGCCAGCAGCTTGGCCCAACAGGCTTCGAGCTACACCTTC.

The chain combines TRBV10-1 with TRBJ2-2; D possibly corresponds to TRBD1 (6 bases). Germline V CDR1 and CDR2: WNHNN, SYGVQD (reference sequence). Trimming took 2 bases from V and 1 from J, leaving 11 bases between them. This CDR3 has 16 amino acids. CDR3 DNA sequence: TGCGCCAGCAGTGAGGGGACACCAGGGAACACCGGGGAGCTGTTTTTT. It specifies CASSEGTPGNTGELFF.

V is TRBV5-6 and J is TRBJ1-3, with D tentatively TRBD1 (6 bases). The CDR3 runs 16 residues. Germline loops: CDR1 SGHDT, CDR2 YYEEEE. Trimming took 1 base from V and 3 from J, leaving 14 bases between them. CDR3: CASSLSAGVVGNTIYF. As DNA, the CDR3 is TGTGCCAGCAGCTTGAGCGCAGGGGTCGTTGGAAACACCATATATTTT.

The chain combines TRBV19 with TRBJ1-4; TRBD1 is a possible D gene (5 bases). V was trimmed by 5 bases and J by 2 bases, leaving 12 bases between them. Germline CDR1 reads LNHDA; CDR2 reads SQIVND (reference sequence). The CDR3 runs 15 residues. This chain's CDR3 is CASSPRQKTNEKLFF. For the CDR3, the DNA is TGTGCCAGTAGTCCTAGACAGAAGACTAATGAAAAACTGTTTTTT.

The chain recombines TRBV15 with TRBJ1-1, with D possibly matching TRBD1 (6 bases). V was clipped by 1 base and J by 6 bases, with 12 bases between them. This CDR3 has 14 residues. Germline V gene data show CDR1 as LNHNV and CDR2 as YYDKDF (reference sequence). This chain's CDR3 is CATSRVYGTSEAFF. CDR3 DNA: TGTGCCACCAGCAGAGTATATGGGACATCTGAAGCTTTCTTT.

V and J are TRBV30 and TRBJ1-1, with no clear D. The V gene lost 2 bases and the J gene lost 4 bases, with 14 bases spanning the gap. The CDR3 is made up of 14 amino acids. From germline, CDR1 is GTSNPN and CDR2 SVGIG (reference sequence). CDR3 in amino acids: CAWSTNSARTEAFF. DNA for the CDR3: TGTGCCTGGAGTACAAACAGTGCCCGCACTGAAGCTTTCTTT.

The V and J genes are TRBV5-1 and TRBJ1-1; 8 bases align to TRBD1. This CDR3 spans 19 amino acids. Germline CDR1 is SGHRS and CDR2 is YFSETQ. V dropped 4 bases and J dropped 6; count of bases not matched to a gene: 23. The CDR3 here is CASSHQGQGRRRGSAEAFF. CDR3 in DNA: TGCGCCAGCAGCCACCAAGGACAGGGAAGACGTCGCGGTTCTGCTGAAGCTTTCTTT.

V gene TRBV2 combines with J gene TRBJ1-1; possibly TRBD1 for D (5 bases). CDR1 is SNHLY and CDR2 is FYNNEI in the germline V gene. Trimming stripped 6 bases from V and 9 bases from J, with 17 bases between. The CDR3 is 13 residues long. The chain's CDR3 is CASRVAGVQQAFF. The CDR3 DNA reads TGTGCCAGCAGAGTCGCGGGGGTGCAACAAGCTTTCTTT. Complete variable domain (other parts from reference TRBV2 and TRBJ1-1): EPEVTQTPSHQVTQMGQEVILRCVPISNHLYFYWYRQILGQKVEFLVSFYNNEISEKSEIFDDQFSVERPDGSNFTLKIRSTKLEDSAMYFCASRVAGVQQAFFGQGTRLTVV.

A few counts support this clone. This CDR3 is CASSLARQPSYGYTF. The CDR3 region has the DNA TGTGCCAGCAGCTTGGCGAGACAGCCCTCCTATGGCTACACCTTC. The rearrangement uses TRBV5-4 and TRBJ1-2; TRBD1 is a possible D gene (5 bases). Trimming took 0 bases from V and 4 from J, leaving 13 bases between them. CDR1 SGHNT and CDR2 YYREEE come from the germline V gene (reference sequence). The CDR3 totals 15 residues.

This clone has only one observation. This rearrangement joins TRBV18 to TRBJ2-7; 10 bases fit TRBD1. In germline, CDR1 is KGHSH, CDR2 LQKENI. This CDR3 comprises 14 residues. V shed 3 bases and J 4 bases; nucleotides not matched to a gene: 3. The CDR3 coding sequence is TGTGCCAGCTCACCTGGGACAGGGGATTACGAGCAGTACTTC. Residues: CASSPGTGDYEQYF.

V and J are TRBV5-6 and TRBJ2-1; tentatively, D is TRBD2 (6 bases). Between the trimmed V and J ends, which lost 5 bases and 4 bases, there was a span of 13 bases. Germline CDR1 SGHDT, CDR2 YYEEEE. The CDR3 loop spans 14 amino acids. The CDR3 DNA sequence: TGTGCCAGCAGTTTGAGACTAGTATACAATGAGCAGTTCTTC. Its translation is CASSLRLVYNEQFF.

The chain joins TRBV9 to TRBJ2-2; 10 bases are shared with TRBD1. The germline V gene has CDR1 SGDLS and CDR2 YYNGEE. V shed 4 bases, J shed 5 bases, and the junction held 8 bases outside the gene matches. The CDR3 is 16 residues long. In DNA form, the CDR3 reads TGTGCCAGCAGCTTTCTGACAGGGGGCGGGACCGGGGAGCTGTTTTTT. It yields the protein CASSFLTGGGTGELFF. Together with reference TRBV9 and TRBJ2-2, the CDR3 gives the full variable domain: DSGVTQTPKHLITATGQRVTLRCSPRSGDLSVYWYQQSLDQGLQFLIQYYNGEERAKGNILERFSAQQFPDLHSELNLSSLELGDSALYFCASSFLTGGGTGELFFGEGSRLTVL.